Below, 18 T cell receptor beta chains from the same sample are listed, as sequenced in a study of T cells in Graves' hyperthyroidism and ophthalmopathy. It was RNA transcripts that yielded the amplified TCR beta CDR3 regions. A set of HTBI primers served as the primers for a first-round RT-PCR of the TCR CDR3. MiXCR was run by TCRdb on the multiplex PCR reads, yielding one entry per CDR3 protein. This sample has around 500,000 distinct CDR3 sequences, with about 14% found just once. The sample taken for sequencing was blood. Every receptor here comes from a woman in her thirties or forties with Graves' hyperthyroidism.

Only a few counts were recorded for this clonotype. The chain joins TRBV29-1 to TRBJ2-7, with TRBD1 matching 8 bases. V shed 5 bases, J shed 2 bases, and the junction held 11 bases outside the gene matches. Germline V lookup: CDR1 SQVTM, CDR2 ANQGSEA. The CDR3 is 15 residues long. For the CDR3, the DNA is TGCAGCGTTCGCGATCCGGGACAGGCCGCCTACGAGCAGTACTTC. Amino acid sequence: CSVRDPGQAAYEQYF.

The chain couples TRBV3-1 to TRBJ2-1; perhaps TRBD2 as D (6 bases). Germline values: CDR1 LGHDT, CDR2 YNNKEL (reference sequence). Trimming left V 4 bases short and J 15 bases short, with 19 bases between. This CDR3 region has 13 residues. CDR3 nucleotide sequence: TGTGCCAGCAGCCGACGGGACTCGGCGCCCACGTTCTTC. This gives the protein CASSRRDSAPTFF.

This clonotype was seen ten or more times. The CDR3 reads CATSDSGTVEETQYF. The DNA for the CDR3 is TGTGCCACCAGTGATTCCGGGACAGTCGAAGAGACCCAGTACTTC. The chain carries TRBV24-1 and TRBJ2-5, with TRBD1 matching over 7 bases. Germline V lookup: CDR1 KGHDR, CDR2 SFDVKD. This CDR3 is built from 15 residues. V lost 2 bases to trimming and J lost 3 bases; unmatched junction nucleotides: 5.

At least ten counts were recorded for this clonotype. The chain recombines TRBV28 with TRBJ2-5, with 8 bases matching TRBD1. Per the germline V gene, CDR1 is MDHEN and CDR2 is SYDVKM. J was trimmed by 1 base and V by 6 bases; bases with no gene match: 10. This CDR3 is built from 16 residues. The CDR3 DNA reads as TGTGCCAGCAGCTCAGACAGGGGAGTCCTCCAAGAGACCCAGTACTTC. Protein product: CASSSDRGVLQETQYF.

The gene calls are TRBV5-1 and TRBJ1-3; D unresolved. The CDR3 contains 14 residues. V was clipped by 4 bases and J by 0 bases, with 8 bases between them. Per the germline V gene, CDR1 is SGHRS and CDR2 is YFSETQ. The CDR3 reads CASSTGNSGNTIYF. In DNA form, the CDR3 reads TGCGCCAGCAGCACCGGGAACTCTGGAAACACCATATATTTT.

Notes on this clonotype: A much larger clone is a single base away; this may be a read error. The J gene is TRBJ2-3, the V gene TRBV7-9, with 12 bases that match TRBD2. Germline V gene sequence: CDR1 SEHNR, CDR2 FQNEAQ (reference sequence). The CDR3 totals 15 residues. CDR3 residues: CASSSLAGGRDTRYF. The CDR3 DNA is TGTGCCAGCAGCTCACTAGCGGGAGGACGAGATACGCGGTATTTT.

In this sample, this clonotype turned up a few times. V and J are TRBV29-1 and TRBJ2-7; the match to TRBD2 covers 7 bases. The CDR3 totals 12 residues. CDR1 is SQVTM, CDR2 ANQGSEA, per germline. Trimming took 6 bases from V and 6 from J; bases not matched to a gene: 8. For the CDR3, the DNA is TGCAGCGTAGCCGGACTAGGAGGCGAGCAGTACTTC. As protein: CSVAGLGGEQYF.

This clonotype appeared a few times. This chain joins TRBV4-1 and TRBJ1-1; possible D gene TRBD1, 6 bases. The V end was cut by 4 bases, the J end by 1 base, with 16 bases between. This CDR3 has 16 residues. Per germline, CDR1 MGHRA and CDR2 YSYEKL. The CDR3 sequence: CASSPLRGAANTEAFF. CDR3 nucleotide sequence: TGCGCCAGCAGCCCTCTCCGGGGGGCGGCGAACACTGAAGCTTTCTTT.

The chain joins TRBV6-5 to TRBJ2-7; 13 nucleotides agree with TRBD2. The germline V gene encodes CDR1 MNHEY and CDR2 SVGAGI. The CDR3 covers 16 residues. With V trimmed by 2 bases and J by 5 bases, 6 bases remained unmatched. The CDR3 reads CASSYPIGLAGDEQYF. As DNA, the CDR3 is TGTGCCAGCAGTTACCCAATTGGACTAGCGGGAGACGAGCAGTACTTC.

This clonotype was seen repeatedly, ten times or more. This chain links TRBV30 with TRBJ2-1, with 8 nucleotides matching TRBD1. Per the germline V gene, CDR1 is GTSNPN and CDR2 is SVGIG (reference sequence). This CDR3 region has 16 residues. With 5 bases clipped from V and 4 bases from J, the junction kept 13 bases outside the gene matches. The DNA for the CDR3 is TGTGCCTGGCGACAACCAGGGGGCGCCGGGTACAATGAGCAGTTCTTC. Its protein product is CAWRQPGGAGYNEQFF.

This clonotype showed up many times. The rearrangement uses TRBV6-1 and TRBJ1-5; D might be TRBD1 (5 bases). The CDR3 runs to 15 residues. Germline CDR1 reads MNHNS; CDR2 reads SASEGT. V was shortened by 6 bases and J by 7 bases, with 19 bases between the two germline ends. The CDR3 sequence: CASSPGGGIGQPQHF. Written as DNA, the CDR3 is TGTGCCAGCAGCCCTGGGGGAGGAATCGGCCAGCCCCAGCATTTT.

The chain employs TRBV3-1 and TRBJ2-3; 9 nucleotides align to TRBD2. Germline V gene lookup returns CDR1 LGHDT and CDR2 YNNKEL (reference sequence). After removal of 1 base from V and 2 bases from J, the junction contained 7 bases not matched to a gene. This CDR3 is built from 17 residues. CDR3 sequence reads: CASSQGAWTSATDTQYF. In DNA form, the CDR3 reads TGTGCCAGCAGCCAAGGGGCGTGGACTAGCGCCACAGATACGCAGTATTTT.

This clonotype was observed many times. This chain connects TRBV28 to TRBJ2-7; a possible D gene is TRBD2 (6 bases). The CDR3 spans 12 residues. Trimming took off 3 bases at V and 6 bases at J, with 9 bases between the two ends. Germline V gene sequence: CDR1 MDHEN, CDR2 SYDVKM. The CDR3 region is CASSFGGFEQYF. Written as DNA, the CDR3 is TGTGCCAGCAGTTTCGGAGGGTTCGAGCAGTACTTC.

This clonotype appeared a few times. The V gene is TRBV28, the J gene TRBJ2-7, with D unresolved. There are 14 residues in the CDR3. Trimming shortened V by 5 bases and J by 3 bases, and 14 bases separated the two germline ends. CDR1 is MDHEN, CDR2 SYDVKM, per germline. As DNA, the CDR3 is TGTGCCAGCAGTCCCGTCGGCCAGCGCTACGAGCAGTACTTC. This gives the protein CASSPVGQRYEQYF.

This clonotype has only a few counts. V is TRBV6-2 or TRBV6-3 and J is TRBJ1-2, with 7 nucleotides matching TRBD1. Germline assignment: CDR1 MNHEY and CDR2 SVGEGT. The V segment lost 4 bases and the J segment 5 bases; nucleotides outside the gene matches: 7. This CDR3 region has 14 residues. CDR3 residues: CASSFTGTAYGYTF. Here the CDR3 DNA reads TGTGCCAGCAGTTTTACCGGGACAGCTTATGGCTACACCTTC.

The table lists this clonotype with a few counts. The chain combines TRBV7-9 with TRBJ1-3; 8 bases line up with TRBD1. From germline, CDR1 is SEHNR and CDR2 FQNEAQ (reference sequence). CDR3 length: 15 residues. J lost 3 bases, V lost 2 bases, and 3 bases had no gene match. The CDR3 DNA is TGTGCCAGCAGCTTACAGGGGGCTGGTGGAAACACCATATATTTT. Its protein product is CASSLQGAGGNTIYF.

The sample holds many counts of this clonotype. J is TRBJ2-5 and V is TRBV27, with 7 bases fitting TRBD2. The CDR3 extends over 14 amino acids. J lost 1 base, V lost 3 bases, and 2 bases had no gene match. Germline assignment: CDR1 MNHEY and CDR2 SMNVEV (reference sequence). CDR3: CASSFSGPQETQYF. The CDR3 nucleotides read TGTGCCAGCAGTTTTAGCGGGCCCCAAGAGACCCAGTACTTC.

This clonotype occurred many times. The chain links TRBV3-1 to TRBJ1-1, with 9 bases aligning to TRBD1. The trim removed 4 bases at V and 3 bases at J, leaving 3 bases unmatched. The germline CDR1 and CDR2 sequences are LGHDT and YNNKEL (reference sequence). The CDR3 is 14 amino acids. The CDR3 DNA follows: TGTGCCAGCAGCCGAGGACAGGGGTACACTGAAGCTTTCTTT. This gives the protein CASSRGQGYTEAFF.